The 20 T cell receptor beta chains listed next were all sequenced from one sample in a study of response to subunit inactivated influenza vaccine. TCRdb reprocessed the RT-PCR reads with MiXCR, giving one entry per CDR3 protein. The sample shows about 520,000 distinct CDR3 sequences, 6.5% to 8% of them seen only once. The specimen comprised PBMCs from blood, sampled approximately 25 months after vaccination. The receptors were gathered from a man between 45 and 75 years old who received an inactivated influenza vaccine.

The chain employs TRBV28 and TRBJ2-2, with 11 bases lining up with TRBD2. The germline gives CDR1 MDHEN, CDR2 SYDVKM. CDR3 size: 17 residues. The V and J ends lost 7 bases and 1 base, in that order; junction bases with no gene match: 8. The CDR3 DNA sequence: TGTGCCAGCACCCCGGGACTAGCGGCTTTGAACACCGGGGAGCTGTTTTTT. It specifies CASTPGLAALNTGELFF.

This clonotype was seen many times. J is TRBJ2-3 and V is TRBV7-6, with unresolved D. The V end was cut by 1 base, the J end by 6 bases, with 8 bases between. Germline lookup yields CDR1 SGHVS and CDR2 FNYEAQ. CDR3 length: 13 amino acids. CDR3 sequence: CASSLGLDDTQYF. CDR3 nucleotide sequence: TGTGCCAGCAGCTTAGGGCTAGACGATACGCAGTATTTT.

The chain combines TRBV28 with TRBJ2-4; D might be TRBD2 (5 bases). Trimming left V 3 bases short and J 1 base short, with 7 bases between. CDR1 and CDR2 from the germline V gene are MDHEN and SYDVKM. This CDR3 is built from 14 residues. The CDR3: CASSFLAAKNIQYF. The CDR3 DNA follows: TGTGCCAGCAGTTTTCTAGCCGCCAAAAACATTCAGTACTTC.

This clonotype was detected ten times or more. This chain uses TRBV12-3 or TRBV12-4 with TRBJ2-7; D call uncertain. The V end was cut by 6 bases, the J end by 0 bases, with 12 bases between. The CDR3 loop spans 14 amino acids. DNA of the CDR3: TGTGCCAGCAGCCGTGGAGAGAGCTCCTACGAGCAGTACTTC. Translated, it gives CASSRGESSYEQYF.

In this sample, this clonotype turned up many times. The V and J genes are TRBV10-3 and TRBJ2-7; no clear D. This CDR3 has 12 amino acids. CDR1 and CDR2 (germline): ENHRY, SYGVKD. Trimming took 0 bases from V and 4 from J, leaving 4 bases between them. The CDR3, as DNA: TGTGCCATCAGTGAGTCAGAGTACGAGCAGTACTTC. This encodes CAISESEYEQYF.

This clonotype was seen repeatedly, ten times or more. The V call is TRBV4-2, the J call TRBJ1-5; no firm D call. The CDR3 has 13 residues. The germline gives CDR1 LGHNA, CDR2 YNFKEQ. Deletions cut 0 bases from V and 4 bases from J, with 4 bases between. The CDR3 DNA is TGTGCCAGCAGCCAAGACAGGAATCAGCCCCAGCATTTT. Its translation is CASSQDRNQPQHF.

This clonotype has more than one count but fewer than ten. This chain uses TRBV5-1 with TRBJ2-3, with D tentatively TRBD1 or TRBD2 (6 bases each). In germline, CDR1 is SGHRS, CDR2 YFSETQ. V lost 4 bases and J lost 6, with 21 bases in between. The CDR3 runs to 16 residues. The CDR3 DNA follows: TGCGCCAGCAGCCCCCAAGGAGGGGGGCATGGTGATACGCAGTATTTT. Protein sequence: CASSPQGGGHGDTQYF.

This clonotype was observed many times. The chain employs TRBV4-3 and TRBJ2-2; D could derive from TRBD1 or TRBD2 (6 bases each). Germline V gene lookup returns CDR1 LGHNA and CDR2 YSLEER. The CDR3 length is 19 residues. Trimming shortened V by 0 bases and J by 0 bases, and 17 bases separated the two germline ends. CDR3 coding DNA: TGCGCCAGCAGCCAAGATAAGGGGGACTGGACTACGAACACCGGGGAGCTGTTTTTT. Protein: CASSQDKGDWTTNTGELFF.

This clonotype has a handful of counts. V is TRBV7-2 and J is TRBJ1-2; D is ambiguous. The CDR3 has 14 amino acids. The germline V and J ends were trimmed by 0 bases and 3 bases, with 8 bases remaining between them. The germline gives CDR1 SGHTA, CDR2 FQGNSA. The CDR3 sequence is CASSLAPQDYGYTF. The CDR3 nucleotides read TGTGCCAGCAGCTTAGCGCCCCAGGACTATGGCTACACCTTC.

This clonotype was counted between two and nine times. The rearrangement links TRBV12-2 to TRBJ2-1; the table gives TRBD1 as D, unverified against the DNA. TRBV12-2 is marked as a pseudogene. The CDR3 is made up of 18 amino acids. The CDR3 spells CASRSDFTIRDENNEQFF. The CDR3 bases are TGTGCAAGTCGCTCTGACTTCACCATCCGGGACGAAAACAATGAGCAGTTCTTC.

This clonotype was counted only a few times. The chain joins TRBV13 to TRBJ1-5; D is perhaps TRBD1 (5 bases). Trimming cost V 5 bases and J 11 bases, with 13 bases left between them. Germline-derived CDR1 and CDR2 are PRHDT and FYEKMQ (reference sequence). This CDR3 is built from 12 residues. In DNA form, the CDR3 reads TGTGCCAGCAGCCCCGAGACAGCCTCCCAGCATTTT. Encoded protein: CASSPETASQHF.

This clonotype occurred a few times. V usage is TRBV28 and J usage is TRBJ2-1; 7 positions agree with TRBD2. Germline assignment: CDR1 MDHEN and CDR2 SYDVKM. With V trimmed by 1 base and J by 7 bases, 10 bases remained unmatched. The CDR3 length is 16 residues. In nucleotides, the CDR3 is TGTGCCAGCAGTTTATTGAATGGCGGGAGTAAAAATGAGCAGTTCTTC. It yields the protein CASSLLNGGSKNEQFF.

There are a few counts of this clonotype. This chain links TRBV4-2 with TRBJ2-3; D uncertain. The CDR3 contains 14 residues. Germline V gene data show CDR1 as LGHNA and CDR2 as YNFKEQ. The germline V and J ends were trimmed by 3 bases and 4 bases, with 11 bases remaining between them. The CDR3 nucleotides are TGTGCCAGCAGCCACGCCACAGATGCAGATACGCAGTATTTT. Translated, it gives CASSHATDADTQYF.

This clonotype appeared many times. The chain uses TRBV10-3 and TRBJ2-7; the match to TRBD2 covers 8 bases. The V and J ends lost 2 bases and 0 bases, in that order; junction bases with no gene match: 6. Per germline, CDR1 ENHRY and CDR2 SYGVKD. This CDR3 is 16 amino acids long. As DNA, the CDR3 is TGTGCCATCAGTGAGACTAGCGGATTGAGCTCCTACGAGCAGTACTTC. Translation gives CAISETSGLSSYEQYF.

This chain uses TRBV3-1 with TRBJ1-1; the D is unclear. CDR3 length: 14 residues. Trimming removed 4 bases at V and 1 base at J, with 10 bases between. The germline V gene encodes CDR1 LGHDT and CDR2 YNNKEL (reference sequence). DNA for the CDR3: TGTGCCAGCAGCCGCTCCGCAGGGAACACTGAAGCTTTCTTT. Its translation: CASSRSAGNTEAFF.

This clonotype was picked up many times. V is TRBV20-1 and J is TRBJ2-7, with D maybe TRBD1 (5 bases). Per germline, CDR1 DFQATT and CDR2 SNEGSKA (reference sequence). The CDR3 has 13 amino acids. V was clipped by 1 base and J by 2 bases, with 9 bases between them. For the CDR3, the DNA is TGCAGTGCTAGAGTCAGGGTCACCTACGAGCAGTACTTC. Translation gives CSARVRVTYEQYF.

This rearrangement joins TRBV24-1 to TRBJ1-5; 7 nucleotides line up with TRBD1. CDR3 length equals 15 residues. Trimming removed 3 bases from V and 3 bases from J; junction bases left unmatched: 4. Germline CDR1 and CDR2: KGHDR and SFDVKD. CDR3 in amino acids: CATSDAGTVNQPQHF. CDR3 in DNA: TGTGCCACCAGTGATGCCGGGACAGTCAATCAGCCCCAGCATTTT.

The rearrangement links TRBV30 to TRBJ1-6; weak D call: TRBD1 (6 bases). V was shortened by 3 bases and J by 10 bases, with 16 bases between the two germline ends. Germline lookup yields CDR1 GTSNPN and CDR2 SVGIG (reference sequence). The CDR3 length is 14 residues. The CDR3 protein is CAWRLQGEWSPLHF. In DNA, the CDR3 is TGTGCCTGGAGACTACAGGGAGAGTGGTCACCCCTCCACTTT. The whole variable domain, filled in from reference TRBV30 and TRBJ1-6, reads SQTIHQWPATLVQPVGSPLSLECTVEGTSNPNLYWYRQAAGRGLQLLFYSVGIGQISSEVPQNLSASRPQDRQFILSSKKLLLSDSGFYLCAWRLQGEWSPLHFGNGTRLTVT.

CDR3 region: CASSPPGGKNYGYTF. CDR3 nucleotides: TGTGCCAGCTCACCACCGGGGGGAAAAAACTATGGCTACACCTTC. The chain employs TRBV18 and TRBJ1-2, with a tentative D call TRBD1 (5 bases). Germline assignment: CDR1 KGHSH and CDR2 LQKENI. Trimming took off 0 bases at V and 2 bases at J, with 10 bases between the two ends. The CDR3 has 15 amino acids.

This clonotype was seen at least ten times. The V and J genes are TRBV7-9 and TRBJ2-1; 7 bases fit TRBD2. Germline CDR1 and CDR2: SEHNR and FQNEAQ (reference sequence). The junction had 3 bases not matched to a gene; V was cut back by 4 bases and J by 6 bases. The CDR3 spans 13 residues. CDR3 in DNA: TGTGCCAGCAGCTCACGGACTAGCAATGAGCAGTTCTTC. It codes for CASSSRTSNEQFF.